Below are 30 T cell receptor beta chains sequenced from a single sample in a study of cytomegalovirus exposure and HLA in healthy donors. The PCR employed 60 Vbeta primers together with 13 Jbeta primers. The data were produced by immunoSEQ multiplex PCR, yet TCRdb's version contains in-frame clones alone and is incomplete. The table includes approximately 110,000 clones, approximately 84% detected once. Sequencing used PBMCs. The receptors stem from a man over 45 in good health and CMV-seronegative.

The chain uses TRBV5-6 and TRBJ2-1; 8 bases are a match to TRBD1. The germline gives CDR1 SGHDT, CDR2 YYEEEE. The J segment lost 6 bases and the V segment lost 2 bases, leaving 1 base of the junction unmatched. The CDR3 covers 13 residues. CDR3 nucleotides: TGTGCCAGCAGCTTCGACAGGGGCAATGAGCAGTTCTTC. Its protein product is CASSFDRGNEQFF. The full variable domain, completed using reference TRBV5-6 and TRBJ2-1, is DAGVTQSPTHLIKTRGQQVTLRCSPKSGHDTVSWYQQALGQGPQFIFQYYEEEERQRGNFPDRFSGHQFPNYSSELNVNALLLGDSALYLCASSFDRGNEQFFGPGTRLTVL.

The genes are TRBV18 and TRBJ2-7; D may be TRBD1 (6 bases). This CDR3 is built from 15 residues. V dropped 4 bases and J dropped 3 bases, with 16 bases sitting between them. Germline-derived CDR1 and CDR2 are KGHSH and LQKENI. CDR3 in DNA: TGTGCCAGCTCACTTCCTACCGGGACAAACTACGAGCAGTACTTC. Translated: CASSLPTGTNYEQYF.

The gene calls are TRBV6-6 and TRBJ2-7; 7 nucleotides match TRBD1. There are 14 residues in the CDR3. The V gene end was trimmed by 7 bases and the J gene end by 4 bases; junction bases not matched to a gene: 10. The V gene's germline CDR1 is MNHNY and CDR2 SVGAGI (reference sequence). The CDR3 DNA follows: TGTGCCAGCACCATCGGGACAGTTCTTTACGAGCAGTACTTC. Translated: CASTIGTVLYEQYF.

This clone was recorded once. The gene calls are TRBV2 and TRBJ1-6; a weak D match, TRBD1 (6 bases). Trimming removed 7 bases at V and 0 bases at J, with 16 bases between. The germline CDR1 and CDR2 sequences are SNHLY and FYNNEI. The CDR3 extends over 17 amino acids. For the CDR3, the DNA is TGTGCCAGCACTCTAAGGGGGTTGAGCTCCTATAATTCACCCCTCCACTTT. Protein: CASTLRGLSSYNSPLHF.

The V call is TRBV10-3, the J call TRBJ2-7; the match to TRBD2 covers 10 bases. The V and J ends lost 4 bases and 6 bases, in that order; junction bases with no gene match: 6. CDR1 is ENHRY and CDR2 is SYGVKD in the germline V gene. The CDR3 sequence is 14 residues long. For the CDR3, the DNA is TGTGCCATCAGTGGGACTAGCGGCGATGGCGAGCAGTACTTC. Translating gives CAISGTSGDGEQYF.

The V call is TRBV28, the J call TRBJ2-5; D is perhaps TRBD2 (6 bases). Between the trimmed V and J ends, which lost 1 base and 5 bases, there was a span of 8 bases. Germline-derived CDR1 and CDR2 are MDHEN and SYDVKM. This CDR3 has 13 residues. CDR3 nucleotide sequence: TGTGCCAGCAGTTTATCGGGGAGGGAGACCCAGTACTTC. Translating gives CASSLSGRETQYF. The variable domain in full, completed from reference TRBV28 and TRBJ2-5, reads DVKVTQSSRYLVKRTGEKVFLECVQDMDHENMFWYRQDPGLGLRLIYFSYDVKMKEKGDIPEGYSVSREKKERFSLILESASTNQTSMYLCASSLSGRETQYFGPGTRLLVL.

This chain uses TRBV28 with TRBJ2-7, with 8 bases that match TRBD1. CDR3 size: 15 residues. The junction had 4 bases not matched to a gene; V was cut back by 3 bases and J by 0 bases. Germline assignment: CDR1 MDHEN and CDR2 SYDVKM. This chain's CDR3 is CASSLGQVYSYEQYF. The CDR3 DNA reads TGTGCCAGCAGTTTGGGACAGGTTTACTCCTACGAGCAGTACTTC.

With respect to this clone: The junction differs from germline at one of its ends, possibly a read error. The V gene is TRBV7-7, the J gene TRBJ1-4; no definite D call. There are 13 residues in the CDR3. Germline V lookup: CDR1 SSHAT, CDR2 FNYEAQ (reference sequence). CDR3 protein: CASSPSTNEKLFF. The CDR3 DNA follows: TGTGCTAGCAGCCCGTCGACTAATGAAAAACTGTTTTTT.

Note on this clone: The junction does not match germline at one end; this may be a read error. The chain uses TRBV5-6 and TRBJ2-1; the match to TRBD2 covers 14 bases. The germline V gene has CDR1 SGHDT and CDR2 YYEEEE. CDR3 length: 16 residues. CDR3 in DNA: TGTGCCCGCAGCTACAGACTAGCGGGAGGGAAGAATGAGCAGTTCTTC. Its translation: CARSYRLAGGKNEQFF.

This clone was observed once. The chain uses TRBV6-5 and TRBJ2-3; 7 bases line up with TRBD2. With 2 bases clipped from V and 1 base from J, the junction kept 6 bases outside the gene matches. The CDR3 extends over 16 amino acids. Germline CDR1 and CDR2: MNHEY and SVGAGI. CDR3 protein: CASSYDAGRGTDTQYF. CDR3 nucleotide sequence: TGTGCCAGCAGTTACGATGCAGGGAGGGGCACAGATACGCAGTATTTT.

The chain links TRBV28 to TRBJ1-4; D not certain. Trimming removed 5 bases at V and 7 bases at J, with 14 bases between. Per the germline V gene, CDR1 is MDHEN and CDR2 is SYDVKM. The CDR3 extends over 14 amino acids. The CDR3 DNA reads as TGTGCCAGCAGTGCTTGGGAGGGTCTTGAAAAACTGTTTTTT. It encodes CASSAWEGLEKLFF.

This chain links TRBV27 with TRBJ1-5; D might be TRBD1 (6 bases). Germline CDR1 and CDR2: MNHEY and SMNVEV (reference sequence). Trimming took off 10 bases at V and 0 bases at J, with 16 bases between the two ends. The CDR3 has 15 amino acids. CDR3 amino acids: CATLPGGHSNQPQHF. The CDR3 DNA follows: TGTGCCACCCTCCCGGGGGGGCATAGCAATCAGCCCCAGCATTTT.

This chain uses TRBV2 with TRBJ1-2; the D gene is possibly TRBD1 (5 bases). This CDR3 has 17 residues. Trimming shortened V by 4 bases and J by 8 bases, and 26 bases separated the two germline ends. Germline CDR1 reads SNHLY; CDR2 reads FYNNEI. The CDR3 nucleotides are TGTGCCAGCAGTGCTCAGGGCCCGGGCACGGCCCTCGGGGGCTACACCTTC. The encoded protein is CASSAQGPGTALGGYTF.

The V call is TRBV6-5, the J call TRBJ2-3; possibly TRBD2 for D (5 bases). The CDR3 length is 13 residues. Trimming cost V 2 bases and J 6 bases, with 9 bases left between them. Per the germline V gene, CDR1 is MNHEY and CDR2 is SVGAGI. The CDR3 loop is CASSYDRGDTQYF. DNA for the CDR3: TGTGCCAGCAGTTACGATCGGGGTGATACGCAGTATTTT.

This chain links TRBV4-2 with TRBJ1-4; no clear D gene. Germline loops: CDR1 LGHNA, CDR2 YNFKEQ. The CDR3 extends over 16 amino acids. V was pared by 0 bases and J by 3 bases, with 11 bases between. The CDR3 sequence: CASSQDPKGANEKLFF. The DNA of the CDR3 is TGTGCCAGCAGCCAAGACCCTAAGGGAGCTAATGAAAAACTGTTTTTT.

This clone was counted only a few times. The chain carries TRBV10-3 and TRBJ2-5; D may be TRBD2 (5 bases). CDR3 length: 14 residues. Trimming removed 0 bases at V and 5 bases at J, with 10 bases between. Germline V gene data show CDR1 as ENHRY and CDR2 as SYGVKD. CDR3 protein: CAISESSRGETQYF. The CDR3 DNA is TGTGCCATCAGTGAGTCGTCTCGAGGGGAGACCCAGTACTTC.

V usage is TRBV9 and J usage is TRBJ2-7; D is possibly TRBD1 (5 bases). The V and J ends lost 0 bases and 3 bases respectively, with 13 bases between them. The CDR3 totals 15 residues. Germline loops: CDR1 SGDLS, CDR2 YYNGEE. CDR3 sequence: CASSVGNSQGYEQYF. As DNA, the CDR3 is TGTGCCAGCAGCGTAGGCAACAGCCAGGGCTACGAGCAGTACTTC.

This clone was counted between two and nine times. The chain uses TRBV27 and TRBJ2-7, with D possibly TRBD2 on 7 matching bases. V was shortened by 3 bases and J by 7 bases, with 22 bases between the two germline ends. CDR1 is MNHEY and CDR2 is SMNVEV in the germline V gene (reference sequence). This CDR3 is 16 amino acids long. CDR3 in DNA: TGTGCCAGCAGTTTGGGGGCGGGAGATTTAATTGCGGAGCAGTACTTC. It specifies CASSLGAGDLIAEQYF.

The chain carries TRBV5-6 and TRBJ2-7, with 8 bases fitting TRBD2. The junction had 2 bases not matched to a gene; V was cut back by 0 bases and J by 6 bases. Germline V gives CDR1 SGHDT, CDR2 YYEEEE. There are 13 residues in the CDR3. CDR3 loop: CASSLAGRGEQYF. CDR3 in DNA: TGTGCCAGCAGCTTGGCCGGGAGGGGCGAGCAGTACTTC.

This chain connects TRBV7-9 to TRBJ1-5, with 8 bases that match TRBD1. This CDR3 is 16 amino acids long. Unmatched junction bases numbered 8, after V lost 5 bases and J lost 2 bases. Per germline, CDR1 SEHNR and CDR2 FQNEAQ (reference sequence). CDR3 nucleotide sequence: TGTGCCAGCAGCCCAATTCAGGGGGCGCGCAATCAGCCCCAGCATTTT. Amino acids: CASSPIQGARNQPQHF.

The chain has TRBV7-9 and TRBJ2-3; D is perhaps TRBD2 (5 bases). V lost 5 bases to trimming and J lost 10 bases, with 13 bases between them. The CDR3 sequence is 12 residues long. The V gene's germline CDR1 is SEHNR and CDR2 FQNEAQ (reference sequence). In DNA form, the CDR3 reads TGTGCCAGCAGCCCTGGAGCGGTTTCGCAGTATTTT. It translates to CASSPGAVSQYF.

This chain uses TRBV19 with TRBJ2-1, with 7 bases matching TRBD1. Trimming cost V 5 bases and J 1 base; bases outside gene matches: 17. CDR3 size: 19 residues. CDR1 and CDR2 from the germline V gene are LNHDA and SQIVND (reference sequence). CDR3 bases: TGTGCCAGTAGTGATACCGGGACAGAAAGTTTCGAATCCTACAATGAGCAGTTCTTC. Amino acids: CASSDTGTESFESYNEQFF.

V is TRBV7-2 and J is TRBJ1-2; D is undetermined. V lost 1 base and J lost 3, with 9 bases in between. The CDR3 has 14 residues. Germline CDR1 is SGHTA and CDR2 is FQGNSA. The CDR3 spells CASSLERVDYGYTF. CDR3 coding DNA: TGTGCCAGCAGCTTAGAACGGGTGGACTATGGCTACACCTTC.

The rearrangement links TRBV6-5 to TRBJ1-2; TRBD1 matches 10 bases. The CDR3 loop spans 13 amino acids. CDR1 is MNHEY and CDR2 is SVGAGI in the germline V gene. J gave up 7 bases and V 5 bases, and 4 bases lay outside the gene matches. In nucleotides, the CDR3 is TGTGCCAGCAGTCGGACAGGGGGAGGTGGCTACACCTTC. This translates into CASSRTGGGGYTF.

DNA of the CDR3: TGTGCCAGCAGTTACCTGGGACAGAGCACAGATACGCAGTATTTT. Its protein product is CASSYLGQSTDTQYF. The chain combines TRBV6-6 with TRBJ2-3; 7 nucleotides line up with TRBD1. Looked up from germline, CDR1 is MNHNY and CDR2 is SVGAGI (reference sequence). CDR3 length equals 15 residues. V shed 2 bases, J shed 0 bases, and the junction held 2 bases outside the gene matches.

The CDR3, as DNA: TGCGCCAGCAGCTTGGGTAGCGATGTCGGCTATGGCTACACCTTC. It codes for CASSLGSDVGYGYTF. This chain connects TRBV5-1 to TRBJ1-2; unclear D gene. Germline V CDR1 and CDR2: SGHRS, YFSETQ. This CDR3 contains 15 residues. Trimming pared 0 bases from V and 4 bases from J, leaving 13 bases between.

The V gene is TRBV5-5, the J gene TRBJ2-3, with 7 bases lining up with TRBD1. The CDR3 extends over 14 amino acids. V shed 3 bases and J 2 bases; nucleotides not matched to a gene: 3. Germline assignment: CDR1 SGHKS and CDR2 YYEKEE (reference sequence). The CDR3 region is CASSSGQNTDTQYF. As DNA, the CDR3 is TGTGCCAGCAGCTCGGGACAGAACACAGATACGCAGTATTTT. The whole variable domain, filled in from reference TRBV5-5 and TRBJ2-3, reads DAGVTQSPTHLIKTRGQQVTLRCSPISGHKSVSWYQQVLGQGPQFIFQYYEKEERGRGNFPDRFSARQFPNYSSELNVNALLLGDSALYLCASSSGQNTDTQYFGPGTRLTVL.

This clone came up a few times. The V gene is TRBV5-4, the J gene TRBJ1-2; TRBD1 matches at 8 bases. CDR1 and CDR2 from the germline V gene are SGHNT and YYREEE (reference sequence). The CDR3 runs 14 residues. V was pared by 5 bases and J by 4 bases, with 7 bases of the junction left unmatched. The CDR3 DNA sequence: TGTGCCAGCAGTCCTAGGGACAGGACCTATGGCTACACCTTC. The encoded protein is CASSPRDRTYGYTF.

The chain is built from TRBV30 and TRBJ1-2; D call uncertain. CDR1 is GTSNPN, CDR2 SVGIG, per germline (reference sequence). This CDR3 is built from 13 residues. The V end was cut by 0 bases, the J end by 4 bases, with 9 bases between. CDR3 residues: CAWSVTVSYGYTF. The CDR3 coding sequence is TGTGCCTGGAGTGTAACAGTTAGCTATGGCTACACCTTC.

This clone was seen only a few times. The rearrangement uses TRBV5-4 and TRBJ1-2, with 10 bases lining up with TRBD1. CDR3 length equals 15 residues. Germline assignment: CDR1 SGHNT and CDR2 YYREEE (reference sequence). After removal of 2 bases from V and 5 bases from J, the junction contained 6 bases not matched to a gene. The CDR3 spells CASSFRQGAGYGYTF. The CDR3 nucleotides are TGTGCCAGCAGCTTCCGACAGGGGGCGGGGTATGGCTACACCTTC. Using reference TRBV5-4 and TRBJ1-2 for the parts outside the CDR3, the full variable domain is ETGVTQSPTHLIKTRGQQVTLRCSSQSGHNTVSWYQQALGQGPQFIFQYYREEENGRGNFPPRFSGLQFPNYSSELNVNALELDDSALYLCASSFRQGAGYGYTFGSGTRLTVV.